Shown below are 18 T cell receptor beta chains from a single sample sequenced in a study of T cells in Graves' hyperthyroidism and ophthalmopathy. RNA transcripts were the template for amplifying TCR beta CDR3 regions. TCR CDR3 underwent first-round RT-PCR with the HTBI primer set. MiXCR was run by TCRdb on the multiplex PCR reads, yielding one entry per CDR3 protein. The sample shows around 520,000 distinct CDR3 sequences, around 15% of them seen only once. Specimen: blood. These receptors all come from a middle-aged woman with Graves' hyperthyroidism.

This clonotype appeared a few times. The rearrangement joins TRBV10-3 to TRBJ2-3, with 12 nucleotides matching TRBD1. Per germline, CDR1 ENHRY and CDR2 SYGVKD. This CDR3 is built from 18 residues. J was trimmed by 5 bases and V by 5 bases; bases with no gene match: 14. The CDR3 DNA reads as TGTGCCATCAGTCAAGGGCCGACCGGGACAGGGGGCGAAGATACGCAGTATTTT. Translating it yields CAISQGPTGTGGEDTQYF.

The V and J genes are TRBV4-2 and TRBJ2-7; TRBD2 might be the D (6 bases). Looked up from germline, CDR1 is LGHNA and CDR2 is YNFKEQ. The V and J ends lost 0 bases and 4 bases respectively, with 16 bases between them. The length of the CDR3 is 16 residues. CDR3 DNA sequence: TGTGCCAGCAGCCAAGAGGGTCCGGGACTCGGTTACGAGCAGTACTTC. Translation gives CASSQEGPGLGYEQYF.

This clonotype was observed at least ten times. The chain combines TRBV28 with TRBJ2-7, with 12 bases fitting TRBD1. V shed 6 bases and J 6 bases; nucleotides not matched to a gene: 6. The CDR3 loop spans 14 amino acids. Germline CDR1 is MDHEN and CDR2 is SYDVKM. This chain's CDR3 is CASSPGTGGAEQYF. The CDR3 DNA reads as TGTGCCAGCAGCCCGGGGACAGGGGGCGCCGAGCAGTACTTC.

The chain uses TRBV19 and TRBJ1-2, with 9 bases fitting TRBD1. From germline, CDR1 is LNHDA and CDR2 SQIVND (reference sequence). Unmatched junction bases numbered 7, after V lost 6 bases and J lost 2 bases. This CDR3 has 15 residues. In DNA form, the CDR3 reads TGTGCCAGTAGCGAAACCGGGACAGGGAACTATGGCTACACCTTC. It encodes CASSETGTGNYGYTF.

The chain joins TRBV19 to TRBJ2-7, with D tentatively TRBD1 (6 bases). The germline V gene has CDR1 LNHDA and CDR2 SQIVND (reference sequence). The CDR3 spans 14 residues. Deletions cut 1 base from V and 3 bases from J, with 10 bases between. The CDR3 is CASSIGIRGYEQYF. The CDR3 DNA follows: TGTGCCAGTAGTATAGGCATCAGGGGCTACGAGCAGTACTTC. The full variable domain, completed using reference TRBV19 and TRBJ2-7, is DGGITQSPKYLFRKEGQNVTLSCEQNLNHDAMYWYRQDPGQGLRLIYYSQIVNDFQKGDIAEGYSVSREKKESFPLTVTSAQKNPTAFYLCASSIGIRGYEQYFGPGTRLTVT.

V is TRBV12-3 or TRBV12-4 and J is TRBJ1-5; no firm D call. The CDR3 runs to 15 residues. V was cut by 2 bases and J by 0 bases, with 8 bases left in between. CDR3 in DNA: TGTGCCAGCAGTTTAAGACTGAATAGCAATCAGCCCCAGCATTTT. This encodes CASSLRLNSNQPQHF.

This chain uses TRBV6-2 or TRBV6-3 with TRBJ2-5; 7 bases are shared with TRBD1. Germline V CDR1 and CDR2: MNHEY, SVGEGT. The CDR3 has 16 residues. J lost 1 base, V lost 5 bases, and 10 bases had no gene match. Here the CDR3 DNA reads TGTGCCAGCAGTAGTCAGGGGGTGGGGGTCCAAGAGACCCAGTACTTC. This codes for CASSSQGVGVQETQYF.

This clonotype came up many times. This chain links TRBV7-9 with TRBJ2-3; TRBD1 aligns across 9 bases. This CDR3 has 15 amino acids. Trimming removed 1 base from V and 4 bases from J; junction bases left unmatched: 3. Looked up from germline, CDR1 is SEHNR and CDR2 is FQNEAQ (reference sequence). Here the CDR3 DNA reads TGTGCCAGCAGCTTAGGACAGGGGGATGCAGATACGCAGTATTTT. It encodes CASSLGQGDADTQYF.

The sample holds a few counts of this clonotype. The V and J genes are TRBV7-9 and TRBJ2-7; 11 nucleotides match TRBD2. CDR1 is SEHNR, CDR2 FQNEAQ, per germline (reference sequence). The CDR3 length is 14 residues. Trimming at V came to 3 bases and at J to 6 bases, leaving 4 bases not matched to a gene. The CDR3 is CASSFPSGRPEQYF. Written as DNA, the CDR3 is TGTGCCAGCAGCTTTCCTAGCGGGAGGCCCGAGCAGTACTTC.

The chain combines TRBV20-1 with TRBJ2-4, with TRBD1 matching 11 bases. The CDR3 extends over 14 amino acids. The V gene end was trimmed by 5 bases and the J gene end by 9 bases; junction bases not matched to a gene: 9. The germline CDR1 and CDR2 sequences are DFQATT and SNEGSKA (reference sequence). The DNA for the CDR3 is TGCAGTGCTTCTCCGGGACAGGGGGAGGGCATTCAGTACTTC. Translated, it gives CSASPGQGEGIQYF.

The table lists this clonotype with many counts. The rearrangement joins TRBV28 to TRBJ1-2, with D tentatively TRBD1 (6 bases). Trimming pared 4 bases from V and 3 bases from J, leaving 12 bases between. From germline, CDR1 is MDHEN and CDR2 SYDVKM. The CDR3 consists of 14 residues. CDR3 loop: CASSSGGADYGYTF. CDR3 coding DNA: TGTGCCAGCAGTTCCGGGGGCGCGGACTATGGCTACACCTTC.

This clonotype was seen ten or more times. V and J are TRBV30 and TRBJ2-1; D may be TRBD1 or TRBD2 (5 bases each). V gave up 0 bases and J gave up 4 bases, with 19 bases separating them. CDR3 length: 17 amino acids. Germline lookup yields CDR1 GTSNPN and CDR2 SVGIG (reference sequence). As DNA, the CDR3 is TGTGCCTGGAGTGTACAGGTAGGGCTAGCCGAATACAATGAGCAGTTCTTC. It yields the protein CAWSVQVGLAEYNEQFF.

In this sample, this clonotype turned up many times. The chain recombines TRBV20-1 with TRBJ2-1; D is unresolved. Germline CDR1 is DFQATT and CDR2 is SNEGSKA (reference sequence). The CDR3 length is 15 residues. Trimming stripped 2 bases from V and 0 bases from J, with 11 bases between. The CDR3 region is CSARRLESSYNEQFF. CDR3 sequence (DNA): TGCAGTGCTAGAAGGCTCGAGAGCTCCTACAATGAGCAGTTCTTC.

This clonotype was recorded many times. The chain combines TRBV5-1 with TRBJ2-7; D might be TRBD2 (5 bases). Germline V CDR1 and CDR2: SGHRS, YFSETQ. The CDR3 loop spans 15 amino acids. V lost 4 bases to trimming and J lost 2 bases, with 16 bases between them. The CDR3 spells CASSLLWGATYEQYF. The CDR3 coding sequence is TGCGCCAGCAGCCTGCTTTGGGGAGCAACCTACGAGCAGTACTTC.

This clonotype was counted at least ten times. A read error may produce the germline difference seen at one junction end. V and J are TRBV3-1 and TRBJ2-5, with TRBD2 identical over 9 bases. Germline lookup yields CDR1 LGHDT and CDR2 YNNKEL (reference sequence). The CDR3 covers 15 residues. The CDR3 loop reads CASRQGLAYEETQYF. The CDR3 nucleotides read TGTGCCAGCAGGCAAGGACTAGCGTACGAAGAGACCCAGTACTTC.

Of note for this clonotype: Given a much more abundant clone one base away, this may be a read error. The chain employs TRBV6-9 and TRBJ2-7; 7 bases are shared with TRBD2. This CDR3 is built from 16 residues. Trimming cost V 4 bases and J 1 base; bases outside gene matches: 10. CDR1 is MNHGY and CDR2 is SVAAGI in the germline V gene. CDR3 loop: CASSWTGGSLSYEQYF. The CDR3 bases are TGTGCCAGCAGTTGGACTGGCGGGAGTCTGTCCTACGAGCAGTACTTC.

The sample holds a few counts of this clonotype. V gene TRBV14 combines with J gene TRBJ2-1; 12 bases agree with TRBD2. Losses at the gene ends were 8 bases for V and 2 bases for J; bases not matched to a gene: 1. This CDR3 is built from 14 residues. Germline V lookup: CDR1 SGHDN, CDR2 FVKESK. The CDR3 nucleotides read TGTGCCAGCGGACTAGCGGGGCCCTACAATGAGCAGTTCTTC. Its protein product is CASGLAGPYNEQFF. The whole variable domain, remainder taken from reference TRBV14 and TRBJ2-1, is EAGVTQFPSHSVIEKGQTVTLRCDPISGHDNLYWYRRVMGKEIKFLLHFVKESKQDESGMPNNRFLAERTGGTYSTLKVQPAELEDSGVYFCASGLAGPYNEQFFGPGTRLTVL.

This clonotype has just a few counts. V and J are TRBV19 and TRBJ2-1, with TRBD2 matching over 8 bases. The CDR3 covers 15 residues. With 6 bases clipped from V and 9 bases from J, the junction kept 13 bases outside the gene matches. The germline gives CDR1 LNHDA, CDR2 SQIVND (reference sequence). The CDR3 DNA sequence: TGTGCCAGTAGCCCACCGGGACTAGATTTAAGTGAGCAGTTCTTC. This encodes CASSPPGLDLSEQFF.